The 20 T cell receptor beta chains below come from one sample, sequenced in a study of human T cells and chemical hapten exposure. TCRdb passed the RACE reads through MiXCR, listing each CDR3 protein once. The sample shows 180,000 or so distinct CDR3 sequences, approximately 20% of them seen only once. Described time point: patch test 1, 2 weeks after DPC sensitization. Noted treatment: therapeutic diphenylcyclopropenone sensitization with weekly scalp DPC. The sample in question was whole blood, obtained in connection with sensitization to the hapten diphenylcyclopropenone (DPC). The receptors were gathered from a woman in her forties or fifties with alopecia areata. Some clones in this sample may be carry-over from other donors' samples.

This chain links TRBV5-4 with TRBJ1-2, with D possibly being TRBD1 (6 bases). The V gene lost 5 bases and the J gene lost 5 bases, with 22 bases spanning the gap. The CDR3 consists of 16 residues. Germline V gene sequence: CDR1 SGHNT, CDR2 YYREEE (reference sequence). For the CDR3, the DNA is TGTGCCAGCAGTGTAATCAGACACAGGGACACATATGGCTACACCTTC. Its translation is CASSVIRHRDTYGYTF.

This chain connects TRBV29-1 to TRBJ1-1; TRBD1 might be the D (5 bases). Trimming left V 5 bases short and J 0 bases short, with 7 bases between. Germline assignment: CDR1 SQVTM and CDR2 ANQGSEA. This CDR3 has 12 amino acids. CDR3 amino acids: CSVQGVNTEAFF. DNA for the CDR3: TGCAGCGTTCAGGGCGTGAACACTGAAGCTTTCTTT.

J is TRBJ2-1 and V is TRBV29-1; tentatively, D is TRBD1 or TRBD2 (7 bases each). The CDR3 sequence is 13 residues long. Germline V gene sequence: CDR1 SQVTM, CDR2 ANQGSEA. Trimming cost V 4 bases and J 6 bases, with 13 bases left between them. CDR3 loop: CSVGRGGGNEQFF. The CDR3, as DNA: TGCAGCGTTGGCAGGGGGGGTGGCAATGAGCAGTTCTTC.

The J gene is TRBJ2-1, the V gene TRBV24-1, with 7 bases that match TRBD2. The germline gives CDR1 KGHDR, CDR2 SFDVKD. V lost 4 bases to trimming and J lost 8 bases; unmatched junction nucleotides: 4. The CDR3 length is 13 residues. The CDR3 nucleotides are TGTGCCACCAGTGAAGCTACTAGCGATGAGCAGTTCTTC. This gives the protein CATSEATSDEQFF.

The CDR3 loop reads CASRSGTTNTGELFF. The CDR3 region has the DNA TGCGCCAGCAGGTCCGGGACGACGAACACCGGGGAGCTGTTTTTT. V usage is TRBV5-1 and J usage is TRBJ2-2; TRBD1 or TRBD2 may be the D gene (5 bases each). V shed 5 bases and J shed 0 bases, with 11 bases lying between them. The CDR3 spans 15 residues. Germline V gene sequence: CDR1 SGHRS, CDR2 YFSETQ. Full variable domain (remainder filled in from reference TRBV5-1 and TRBJ2-2): KAGVTQTPRYLIKTRGQQVTLSCSPISGHRSVSWYQQTPGQGLQFLFEYFSETQRNKGNFPGRFSGRQFSNSRSEMNVSTLELGDSALYLCASRSGTTNTGELFFGEGSRLTVL.

J is TRBJ2-1 and V is TRBV11-1, with 9 nucleotides matching TRBD2. The CDR3 consists of 18 residues. The V segment lost 5 bases and the J segment 0 bases; nucleotides outside the gene matches: 11. Germline values: CDR1 SGHAT, CDR2 FQDESV (reference sequence). The CDR3 sequence: CASSLRTSAVSSYNEQFF. The CDR3 DNA reads as TGTGCCAGCAGCCTAAGGACTAGCGCGGTCAGCTCCTACAATGAGCAGTTCTTC.

The chain employs TRBV2 and TRBJ1-1; D is ambiguous. Germline assignment: CDR1 SNHLY and CDR2 FYNNEI. The V end was cut by 7 bases, the J end by 5 bases, with 20 bases between. This CDR3 has 15 residues. CDR3 amino acids: CASTIIPGPRTEAFF. The CDR3 nucleotides are TGTGCCAGCACTATAATTCCGGGCCCGCGGACTGAAGCTTTCTTT.

The V call is TRBV9, the J call TRBJ2-7; 10 bases align to TRBD2. Germline CDR1 SGDLS, CDR2 YYNGEE. The CDR3 extends over 17 amino acids. V gave up 1 base and J gave up 6 bases; unmatched junction bases: 13. CDR3 region: CASSVKKREGPWGEQYF. CDR3 nucleotide sequence: TGTGCCAGCAGCGTAAAAAAGCGGGAGGGCCCATGGGGCGAGCAGTACTTC.

Only one count was recorded for this clonotype. CDR3 coding DNA: TGCAGTGCTGGGACAAGAGGTTTTGACAATGAGCAGTTCTTC. Translation: CSAGTRGFDNEQFF. The rearrangement joins TRBV20-1 to TRBJ2-1; D perhaps matches TRBD1 (6 bases). Trimming took 5 bases from V and 5 from J, leaving 16 bases between them. CDR3 size: 14 residues. The germline V gene has CDR1 DFQATT and CDR2 SNEGSKA (reference sequence).

This clonotype was observed a handful of times. This chain links TRBV20-1 with TRBJ1-2; D not certain. CDR1 and CDR2 from the germline V gene are DFQATT and SNEGSKA (reference sequence). The CDR3 has 13 residues. V lost 1 base to trimming and J lost 2 bases, with 8 bases between them. CDR3 amino acids: CSARVGENYGYTF. DNA for the CDR3: TGCAGTGCTAGAGTCGGAGAGAACTATGGCTACACCTTC.

This clonotype was recorded a few times. J is TRBJ2-1 and V is TRBV7-9; D gene uncertain. Germline-derived CDR1 and CDR2 are SEHNR and FQNEAQ (reference sequence). This CDR3 comprises 13 residues. V was trimmed by 7 bases and J by 4 bases, leaving 11 bases between them. CDR3 sequence (DNA): TGTGCCAGCACCCCGGAAGGGTACAATGAGCAGTTCTTC. Amino acid sequence: CASTPEGYNEQFF.

This clonotype was counted ten times or more. The CDR3 protein is CASSPQGYNEQFF. The DNA for the CDR3 is TGTGCCAGCAGCCCCCAGGGTTACAATGAGCAGTTCTTC. The chain joins TRBV7-2 to TRBJ2-1, with D perhaps TRBD1 (5 bases). Trimming took off 5 bases at V and 4 bases at J, with 9 bases between the two ends. Germline V gene data show CDR1 as SGHTA and CDR2 as FQGNSA. The CDR3 contains 13 residues.

This clonotype showed up just a few times. The chain has TRBV20-1 and TRBJ1-1; D ambiguous. Germline V lookup: CDR1 DFQATT, CDR2 SNEGSKA (reference sequence). The CDR3 has 12 amino acids. Trimming removed 2 bases from V and 4 bases from J, with 8 bases in between. Here the CDR3 DNA reads TGCAGTGCTAGAAGGTCAACCACTGAAGCTTTCTTT. This translates into CSARRSTTEAFF.

This clonotype was picked up a small number of times. V gene TRBV12-3 or TRBV12-4 combines with J gene TRBJ2-1, with 9 positions matching TRBD2. The junction had 13 bases not matched to a gene; V was cut back by 5 bases and J by 8 bases. This CDR3 comprises 16 residues. The CDR3 bases are TGTGCCAGCAGTCAACACCCCTTGGGACTAGCACATGAGCAGTTCTTC. Encoded protein: CASSQHPLGLAHEQFF.

This clonotype was counted only a few times. V usage is TRBV28 and J usage is TRBJ1-2; 10 positions agree with TRBD1. The V gene's germline CDR1 is MDHEN and CDR2 SYDVKM. There are 15 residues in the CDR3. The V gene end was trimmed by 7 bases and the J gene end by 4 bases; junction bases not matched to a gene: 9. This CDR3 reads CASTPAGQGSYGYTF. The CDR3 DNA follows: TGTGCCAGCACCCCAGCGGGACAGGGGTCCTATGGCTACACCTTC.

In nucleotides, the CDR3 is TGCGCCAGCAGTGAGGTTCTATGGGGCGAGCAGTACTTC. Translated: CASSEVLWGEQYF. This chain uses TRBV10-2 with TRBJ2-7; D ambiguous. CDR1 WSHSY and CDR2 SAAADI come from the germline V gene. The length of the CDR3 is 13 residues. V was cut by 2 bases and J by 6 bases, with 11 bases left in between.

In this sample, this clonotype turned up a few times. V and J are TRBV20-1 and TRBJ2-1; possible D gene TRBD1, 5 bases. With 3 bases removed from V and 8 bases from J, the gap between germline ends came to 23 bases. CDR3 length: 16 amino acids. CDR1 and CDR2 from the germline V gene are DFQATT and SNEGSKA (reference sequence). CDR3 amino acids: CSASRSGAALGDEQFF. CDR3 in DNA: TGCAGTGCTAGCAGGTCTGGGGCAGCACTCGGCGATGAGCAGTTCTTC.

The chain links TRBV20-1 to TRBJ1-5; tentatively, D is TRBD1 (5 bases). Trimming cost V 3 bases and J 4 bases, with 10 bases left between them. CDR3 length: 13 residues. The germline CDR1 and CDR2 sequences are DFQATT and SNEGSKA (reference sequence). CDR3 residues: CSASSRENQPQHF. CDR3 sequence (DNA): TGCAGTGCTAGCTCCAGGGAGAATCAGCCCCAGCATTTT.

The chain has TRBV12-3 or TRBV12-4 and TRBJ1-1, with D unresolved. This CDR3 has 15 residues. V was pared by 3 bases and J by 5 bases, with 16 bases between. DNA for the CDR3: TGTGCCAGCAGTTTGGACTCCTGGAGCGGGACTGAAGCTTTCTTT. This encodes CASSLDSWSGTEAFF.

The chain is built from TRBV19 and TRBJ2-7, with 11 nucleotides matching TRBD2. The CDR3 spans 15 residues. Germline CDR1 is LNHDA and CDR2 is SQIVND (reference sequence). The V and J ends lost 7 bases and 5 bases, in that order; junction bases with no gene match: 10. CDR3 nucleotides: TGTGCCAGTAAAATTAATAGCGGGAGGGACGACGAGCAGTACTTC. This sequence encodes CASKINSGRDDEQYF.